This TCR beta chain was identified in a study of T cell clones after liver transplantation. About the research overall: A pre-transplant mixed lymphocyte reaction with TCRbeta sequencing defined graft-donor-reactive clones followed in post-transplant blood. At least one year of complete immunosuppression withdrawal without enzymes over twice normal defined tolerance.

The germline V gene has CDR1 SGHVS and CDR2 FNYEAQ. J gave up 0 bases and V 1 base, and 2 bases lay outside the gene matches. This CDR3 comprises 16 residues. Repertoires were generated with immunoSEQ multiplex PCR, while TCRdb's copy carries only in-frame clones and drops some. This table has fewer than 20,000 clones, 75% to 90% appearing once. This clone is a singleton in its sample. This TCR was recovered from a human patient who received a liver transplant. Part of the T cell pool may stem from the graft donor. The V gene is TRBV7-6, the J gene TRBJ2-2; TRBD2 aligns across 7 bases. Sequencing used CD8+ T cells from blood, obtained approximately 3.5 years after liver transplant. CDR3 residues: CASSLDGGSNTGELFF. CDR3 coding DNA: TGTGCCAGCAGCTTAGACGGGGGGTCGAACACCGGGGAGCTGTTTTTT.